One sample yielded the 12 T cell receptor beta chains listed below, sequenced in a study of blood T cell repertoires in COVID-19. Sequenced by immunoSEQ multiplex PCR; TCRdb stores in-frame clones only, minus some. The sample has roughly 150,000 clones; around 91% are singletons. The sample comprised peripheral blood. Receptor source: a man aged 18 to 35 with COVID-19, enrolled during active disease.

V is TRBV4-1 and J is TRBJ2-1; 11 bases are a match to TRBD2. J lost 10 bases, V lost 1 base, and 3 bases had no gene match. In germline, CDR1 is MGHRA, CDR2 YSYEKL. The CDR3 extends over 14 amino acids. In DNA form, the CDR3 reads TGCGCCAGCAGCCAAGCCGGGACTAGCGGCGAGCAGTTCTTC. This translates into CASSQAGTSGEQFF.

This CDR3 is CASSEMGRWEKLFF. The CDR3 bases are TGTGCCAGCAGTGAAATGGGGCGGTGGGAAAAACTGTTTTTT. The V call is TRBV2, the J call TRBJ1-4, with D tentatively TRBD1 (5 bases). The V end was cut by 2 bases, the J end by 8 bases, with 12 bases between. CDR1 is SNHLY and CDR2 is FYNNEI in the germline V gene. The CDR3 is 14 amino acids.

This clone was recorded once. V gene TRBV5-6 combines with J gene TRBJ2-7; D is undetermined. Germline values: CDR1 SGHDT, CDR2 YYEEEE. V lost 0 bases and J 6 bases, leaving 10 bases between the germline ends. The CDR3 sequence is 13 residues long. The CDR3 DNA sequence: TGTGCCAGCAGCTTGGGGAGCAGCAGCGAGCAGTACTTC. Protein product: CASSLGSSSEQYF.

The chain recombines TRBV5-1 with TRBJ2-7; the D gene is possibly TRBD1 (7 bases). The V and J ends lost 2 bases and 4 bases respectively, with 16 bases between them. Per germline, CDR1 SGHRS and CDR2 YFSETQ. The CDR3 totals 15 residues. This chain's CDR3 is CASSFIGQGGYEQYF. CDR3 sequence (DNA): TGCGCCAGCAGCTTCATTGGGCAGGGGGGATACGAGCAGTACTTC.

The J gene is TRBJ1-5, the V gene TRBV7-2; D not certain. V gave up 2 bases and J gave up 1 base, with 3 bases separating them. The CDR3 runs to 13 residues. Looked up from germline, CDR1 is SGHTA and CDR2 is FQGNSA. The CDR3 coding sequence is TGTGCCAGCAGCTTACGGAGCAATCAGCCCCAGCATTTT. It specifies CASSLRSNQPQHF. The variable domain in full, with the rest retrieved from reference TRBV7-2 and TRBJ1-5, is GAGVSQSPSNKVTEKGKDVELRCDPISGHTALYWYRQSLGQGLEFLIYFQGNSAPDKSGLPSDRFSAERTGGSVSTLTIQRTQQEDSAVYLCASSLRSNQPQHFGDGTRLSIL.

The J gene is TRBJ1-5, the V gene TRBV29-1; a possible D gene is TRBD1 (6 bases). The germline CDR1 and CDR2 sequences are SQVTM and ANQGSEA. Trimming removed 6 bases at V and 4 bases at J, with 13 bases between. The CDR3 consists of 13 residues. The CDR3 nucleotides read TGCAGCGTCGCGCAACAGGGAAATCAGCCCCAGCATTTT. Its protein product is CSVAQQGNQPQHF.

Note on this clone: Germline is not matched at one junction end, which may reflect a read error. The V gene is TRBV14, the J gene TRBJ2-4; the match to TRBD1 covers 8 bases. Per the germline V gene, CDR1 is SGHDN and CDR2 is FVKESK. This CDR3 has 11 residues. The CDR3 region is CASGQGAHLYF. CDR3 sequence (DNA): TGTGCCAGCGGCCAGGGGGCTCATCTGTACTTC.

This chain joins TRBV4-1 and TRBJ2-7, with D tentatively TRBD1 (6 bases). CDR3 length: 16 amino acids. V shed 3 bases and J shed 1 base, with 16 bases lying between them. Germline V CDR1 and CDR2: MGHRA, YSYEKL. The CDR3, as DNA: TGCGCCAGCAGCCAGGGGCCAAGGCAGGGGTCCTACGAGCAGTACTTC. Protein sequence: CASSQGPRQGSYEQYF.

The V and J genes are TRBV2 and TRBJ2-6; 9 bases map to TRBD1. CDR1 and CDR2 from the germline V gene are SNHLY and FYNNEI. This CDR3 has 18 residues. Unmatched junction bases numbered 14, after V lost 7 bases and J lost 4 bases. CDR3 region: CASNPQTGGGFGANVLTF. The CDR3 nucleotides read TGTGCCAGCAACCCCCAAACAGGGGGCGGTTTCGGGGCCAACGTCCTGACTTTC.

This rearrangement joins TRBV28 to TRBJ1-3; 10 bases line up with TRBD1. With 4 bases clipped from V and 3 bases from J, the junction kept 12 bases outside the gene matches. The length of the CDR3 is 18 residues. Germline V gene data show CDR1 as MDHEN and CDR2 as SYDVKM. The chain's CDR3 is CASSSRQGALRSGNTIYF. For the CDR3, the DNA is TGTGCCAGCAGTTCCCGACAGGGGGCTTTGCGGAGTGGAAACACCATATATTTT.

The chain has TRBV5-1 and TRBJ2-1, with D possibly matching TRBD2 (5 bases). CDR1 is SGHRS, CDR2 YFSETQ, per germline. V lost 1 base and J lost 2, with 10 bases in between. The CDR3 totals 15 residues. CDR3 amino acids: CASSLRLAPYNEQFF. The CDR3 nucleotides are TGCGCCAGCAGCTTGAGGCTAGCCCCCTACAATGAGCAGTTCTTC.

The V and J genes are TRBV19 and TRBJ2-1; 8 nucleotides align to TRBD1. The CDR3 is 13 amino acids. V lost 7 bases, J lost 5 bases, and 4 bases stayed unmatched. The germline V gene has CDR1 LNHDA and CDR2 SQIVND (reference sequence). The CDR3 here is CASNTDRDNEQFF. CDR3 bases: TGTGCCAGTAACACGGACAGGGACAATGAGCAGTTCTTC. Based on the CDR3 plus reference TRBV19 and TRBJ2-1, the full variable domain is DGGITQSPKYLFRKEGQNVTLSCEQNLNHDAMYWYRQDPGQGLRLIYYSQIVNDFQKGDIAEGYSVSREKKESFPLTVTSAQKNPTAFYLCASNTDRDNEQFFGPGTRLTVL.